These T cell receptor beta chains were read from a single sample in a study of T cell changes during pregnancy in multiple sclerosis. The assay was immunoSEQ multiplex PCR, and TCRdb's table has in-frame clones only and misses some. The table has approximately 130,000 clones, under 95% seen once. The sample here was peripheral blood, taken before pregnancy. These TCRs come from a female donor with multiple sclerosis, enrolled in a pregnancy study. CDR3s include the opening cysteine and the closing phenylalanine or tryptophan. A D gene is named only where the DNA matches it firmly. Clone size, where shown, is once, few, many, or a class for clones that have expanded.

cdr3_nt cdr3_aa d_call j_call clone_size v_call
TGCGCCAGCAGCTTGGCAACTAGGACCAAAAACATTCAGTACTTC CASSLATRTKNIQYF NA TRBJ2-4 NA TRBV5-1
TGTGCCAGCAGATGGGGGGGGGCTGGATCGGGGGAGCTGTTTTTT CASRWGGAGSGELFF NA TRBJ2-2 NA TRBV6-6
TGTGCCAGCAGTATCGACAGGGGAGTGACCCAGCCCCAGCATTTT CASSIDRGVTQPQHF TRBD1 TRBJ1-5 NA TRBV6-5
TGCGCCAGCAGCCAAGTAGGGAGGGGTTACATCCAGCCCCAGCATTTT CASSQVGRGYIQPQHF NA TRBJ1-5 NA TRBV4-1
TGTGCCAGCAGCTTGACAGTAGTAGCCTACAATGAGCAGTTCTTC CASSLTVVAYNEQFF NA TRBJ2-1 NA TRBV5-6
TGTGCCAGCAGCTTAAATAGCGGGAGTGTTGAGACCCAGTACTTC CASSLNSGSVETQYF TRBD2 TRBJ2-5 NA TRBV7-3
TGTGCCAGCAGACAGGGCCCCTACGAGCAGTACTTC CASRQGPYEQYF NA TRBJ2-7 NA TRBV6-5
TGCGCCAGCAGCTTGGGGAGCGGGGGGCCGGTAGAGACCCAGTACTTC CASSLGSGGPVETQYF TRBD2 TRBJ2-5 NA TRBV5-1
TGTGCCAGTAGTAATCAATGGGACAGGGGCTACGAGCAGTACTTC CASSNQWDRGYEQYF TRBD1 TRBJ2-7 NA TRBV19
TGTGCCAGCAGTTATTCTACCAGGGTGCCCTACGAGCAGTACTTC CASSYSTRVPYEQYF NA TRBJ2-7 few TRBV6-9
TGTGCCAGCTTTTCCCCGAAAAACATTCAGTACTTC CASFSPKNIQYF NA TRBJ2-4 NA TRBV27
TGTGCCAGCAGCTGGGGACTAGCCCCCCTAAGCTCCTACAATGAGCAGTTCTTC CASSWGLAPLSSYNEQFF TRBD2 TRBJ2-1 NA TRBV5-8
TGCGCCAGCAGCTTTGAGGCCACCTACGAGCAGTACTTC CASSFEATYEQYF NA TRBJ2-7 NA TRBV5-1
TGTGCCAGCAGCGGACCTCCGGGACTAGCGGGGGGTGAGCAGTTCTTC CASSGPPGLAGGEQFF TRBD2 TRBJ2-1 NA TRBV9
TGTGCCAGCAGCGTATTAGCGGGAGGGCCGCAGCAGTTCTTC CASSVLAGGPQQFF TRBD2 TRBJ2-1 NA TRBV9
TGTGCCAGCAGCCAAGATCCAGAGCGGGGGGGCGGCAATGAGCAGTTCTTC CASSQDPERGGGNEQFF TRBD2 TRBJ2-1 NA TRBV14
TGTGCCAGTAGTAGTAGAACAGGGAGAGGGACAGATACGCAGTATTTT CASSSRTGRGTDTQYF NA TRBJ2-3 NA TRBV19
TGTGCCAGCAGCTTAAGTTTTCAGGGGGAGCAGTTCTTC CASSLSFQGEQFF NA TRBJ2-1 NA TRBV7-3
TGTGCCAGCAGCCCAGGGACAGCCCTTATGAACACTGAAGCTTTCTTT CASSPGTALMNTEAFF TRBD1 TRBJ1-1 NA TRBV7-9
TGCAGCGTTCAACAGGGGTGGAACACTGAAGCTTTCTTT CSVQQGWNTEAFF TRBD1 TRBJ1-1 once TRBV29-1
TGCGCCAGCAGCGACTCCGGGACAGGGCGGCTAGTAAGTCCCTACGAGCAGTACTTC CASSDSGTGRLVSPYEQYF TRBD1 TRBJ2-7 NA TRBV10-2
TGTGCCAGCAGCGTAGAAGGCGCTAGCGGGGGGAGCACAGATACGCAGTATTTT CASSVEGASGGSTDTQYF TRBD2 TRBJ2-3 once TRBV9
TGTGCCAGCAGGAATTCCGGGACACTATACGAGCAGTACTTC CASRNSGTLYEQYF NA TRBJ2-7 NA TRBV7-2
TGTGCCAGCAGTATTGGGGGAGCGGGCCCCTCCTACAATGAGCAGTTCTTC CASSIGGAGPSYNEQFF NA TRBJ2-1 NA TRBV27
TGTGCCAGCAGCAAGACAGGGATGAACACTGAAGCTTTCTTT CASSKTGMNTEAFF TRBD1 TRBJ1-1 NA TRBV6-1
TGTGCCAGCAGTACAGGGGGGGGAAGGAACACTGAAGCTTTCTTT CASSTGGGRNTEAFF TRBD1 TRBJ1-1 NA TRBV6-5
TGTGCCTGGAGCCGACCCGACAGGGCCGGCACTGAAGCTTTCTTT CAWSRPDRAGTEAFF TRBD1 TRBJ1-1 NA TRBV30
TGTGCCAGCAGCTTGGGGCCGTCTGAGAACACTGAAGCTTTCTTT CASSLGPSENTEAFF NA TRBJ1-1 NA TRBV7-9
TGTGCCAGCAGTTCCGGGACATGGGGGAACGAGCAGTTCTTC CASSSGTWGNEQFF NA TRBJ2-1 NA TRBV11-3
TGTGCCTGGAGTGTACAGGGTGGGACAGATACGCAGTATTTT CAWSVQGGTDTQYF NA TRBJ2-3 NA TRBV30
TGTGCCAGCAAGATTGAGGGCCAAGAGACCCAGTACTTC CASKIEGQETQYF NA TRBJ2-5 NA TRBV6-5
TGTGCCACCAGATCAGGGGTGAACACTGAAGCTTTCTTT CATRSGVNTEAFF NA TRBJ1-1 few TRBV15
TGTGCCTGGAGTAGCGGGGTGACGAGCGGCTCCTACAATGAGCAGTTCTTC CAWSSGVTSGSYNEQFF TRBD2 TRBJ2-1 NA TRBV30
TGTGCCAGCGGGTTCTACAGGGGAACTAATGAAAAACTGTTTTTT CASGFYRGTNEKLFF TRBD1 TRBJ1-4 NA TRBV2
TGTGCCAGCAGTTTAGGACAGGGGAGCGAAAAACTGTTTTTT CASSLGQGSEKLFF TRBD1 TRBJ1-4 NA TRBV27
TGTGCCAGCAGCTTCCAGGGGATGTATAATTCACCCCTCCACTTT CASSFQGMYNSPLHF NA TRBJ1-6 NA TRBV5-5
TGTGCCACCAGCGGGAGACTAGCGGGGTTGACAGATACGCAGTATTTT CATSGRLAGLTDTQYF TRBD2 TRBJ2-3 NA TRBV15
TGTGCCAGCAGTTTATACGGACAGGGGGCGTACCAAGAGACCCAGTACTTC CASSLYGQGAYQETQYF TRBD1 TRBJ2-5 NA TRBV28
TGCGCCAGCAGCCAAGATTTCCAAGCGACTGCTTCCCCCGGGGAGCTGTTTTTT CASSQDFQATASPGELFF NA TRBJ2-2 NA TRBV4-1
TGTGCCAGCAGCTTAGATGGGACTAGCTCCTACGAGCAGTACTTC CASSLDGTSSYEQYF TRBD2 TRBJ2-7 NA TRBV7-9
TGTGCCAGCAGTCCCAGGGACAGGCACTACGAGCAGTACTTC CASSPRDRHYEQYF TRBD1 TRBJ2-7 NA TRBV27
TGTGCCTGTCAGACTCCCGGGGAGCTGTTTTTT CACQTPGELFF NA TRBJ2-2 NA TRBV30
TGCGCCAGCAGCTTGGACAGGGTCTCCTACAATGAGCAGTTCTTC CASSLDRVSYNEQFF NA TRBJ2-1 NA TRBV5-1
TGCGCCAGCAGCCCGACTATCCAAGAGACCCAGTACTTC CASSPTIQETQYF NA TRBJ2-5 once TRBV4-1
TGTGCCAGCAGAAGAGAAGAGACCCAGTACTTC CASRREETQYF NA TRBJ2-5 NA TRBV27
TGTGCCTGGAGTCCCCCGCAGGGAAATTCTAATGAGCAGTTCTTC CAWSPPQGNSNEQFF NA TRBJ2-1 NA TRBV30
TGTGCCAGCAGTGCAAGGTCCAGGGGGCTATGGAATGAGCAGTTCTTC CASSARSRGLWNEQFF TRBD1 TRBJ2-1 NA TRBV2
TGTGCCTGGAGTAGAGGGGGAGTTGCAACTAATGAAAAACTGTTTTTT CAWSRGGVATNEKLFF NA TRBJ1-4 NA TRBV30
TGTGCCAGCAGCCACACCGTAGCGGGGGCCACCGGGGAGCTGTTTTTT CASSHTVAGATGELFF TRBD2 TRBJ2-2 NA TRBV7-7
TGTGCCAGCAGCTTAGGTCCCAGGAAGGTCGGGGAGCTGTTTTTT CASSLGPRKVGELFF NA TRBJ2-2 NA TRBV7-6
TGTGCCAGCAGTGGAGGCGGGGAGACCCAGTACTTC CASSGGGETQYF NA TRBJ2-5 NA TRBV2
TGTGCCAGCAGCCCCAATATAGCGGGTAGCACAGATACGCAGTATTTT CASSPNIAGSTDTQYF TRBD2 TRBJ2-3 NA TRBV7-9
TGTGCCAGCAGCTTTAGCCAGGGGCTAACCCTGGCTCAGCCCCAGCATTTT CASSFSQGLTLAQPQHF NA TRBJ1-5 NA TRBV5-8
TGTGCCAGCAGCGGGCCCGTGAACACTGAAGCTTTCTTT CASSGPVNTEAFF NA TRBJ1-1 NA TRBV5-6
TGTGCCAGCTCACCTCTATCGGGACAGGGGGCCTCTGGTGGCTACACCTTC CASSPLSGQGASGGYTF TRBD1 TRBJ1-2 once TRBV18